This TCR beta chain originates from a study of cytomegalovirus exposure and HLA in healthy donors. 13 Jbeta primers and 60 Vbeta primers were used for the PCR. Clones were read by immunoSEQ multiplex PCR, and TCRdb kept only the in-frame ones, dropping some. Of some 150,000 clones detected, about 80% appear once; the ten largest clones hold 1.9%. This CDR3 contains 13 residues. Germline V gives CDR1 LGHNA, CDR2 YSLEER. Trimming took 1 base from V and 6 from J, leaving 7 bases between them. The sequenced sample consisted of PBMCs. The chain carries TRBV4-3 and TRBJ1-5; D remains ambiguous. The sequence derives from a woman in her thirties or forties in good health and CMV-seronegative. For the CDR3, the DNA is TGCGCCAGCAGCCAAGGGGCGGGTCAGCCCCAGCATTTT. It translates to CASSQGAGQPQHF.